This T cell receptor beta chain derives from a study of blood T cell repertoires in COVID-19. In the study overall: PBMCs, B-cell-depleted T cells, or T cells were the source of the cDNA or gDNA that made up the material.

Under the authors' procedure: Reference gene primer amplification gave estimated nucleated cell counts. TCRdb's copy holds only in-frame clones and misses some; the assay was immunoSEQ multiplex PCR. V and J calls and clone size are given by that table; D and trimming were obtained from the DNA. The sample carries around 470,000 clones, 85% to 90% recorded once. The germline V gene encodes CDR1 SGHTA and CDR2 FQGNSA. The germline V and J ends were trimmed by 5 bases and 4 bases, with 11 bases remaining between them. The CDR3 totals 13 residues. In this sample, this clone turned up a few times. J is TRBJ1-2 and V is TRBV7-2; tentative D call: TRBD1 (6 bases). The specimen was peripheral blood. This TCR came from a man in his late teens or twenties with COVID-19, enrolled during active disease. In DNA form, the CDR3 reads TGTGCCAGCAGCACAGGACAGACCTATGGCTACACCTTC. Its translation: CASSTGQTYGYTF.